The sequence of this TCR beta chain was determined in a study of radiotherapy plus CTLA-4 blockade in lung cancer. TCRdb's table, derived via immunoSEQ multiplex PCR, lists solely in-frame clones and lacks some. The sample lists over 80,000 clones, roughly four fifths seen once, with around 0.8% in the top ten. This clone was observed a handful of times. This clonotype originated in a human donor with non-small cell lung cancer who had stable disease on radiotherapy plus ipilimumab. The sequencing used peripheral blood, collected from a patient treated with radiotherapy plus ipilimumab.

The CDR3, as DNA: TGTGCCTGGTCCCGGGACAGGGCTTATGGCTACACCTTC. Residues: CAWSRDRAYGYTF. The rearrangement joins TRBV30 to TRBJ1-2; the match to TRBD1 covers 9 bases. CDR3 length: 13 residues. CDR1 is GTSNPN, CDR2 SVGIG, per germline (reference sequence). J gave up 5 bases and V 5 bases, and 6 bases lay outside the gene matches.